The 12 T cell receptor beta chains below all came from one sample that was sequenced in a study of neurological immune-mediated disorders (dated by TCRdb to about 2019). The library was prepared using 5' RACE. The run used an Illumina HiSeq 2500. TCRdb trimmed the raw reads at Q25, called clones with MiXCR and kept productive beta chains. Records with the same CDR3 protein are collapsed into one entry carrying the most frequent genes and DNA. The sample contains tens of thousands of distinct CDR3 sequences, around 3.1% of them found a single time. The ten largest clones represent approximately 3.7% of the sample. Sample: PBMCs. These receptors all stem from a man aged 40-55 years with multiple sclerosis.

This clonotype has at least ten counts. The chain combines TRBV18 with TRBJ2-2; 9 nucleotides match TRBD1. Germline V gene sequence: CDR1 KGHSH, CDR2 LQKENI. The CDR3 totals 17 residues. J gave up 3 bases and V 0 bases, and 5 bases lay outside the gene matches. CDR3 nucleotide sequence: TGTGCCAGCTCACCACCGTCGGGACAGGGTTACACCGGGGAGCTGTTTTTT. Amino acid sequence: CASSPPSGQGYTGELFF.

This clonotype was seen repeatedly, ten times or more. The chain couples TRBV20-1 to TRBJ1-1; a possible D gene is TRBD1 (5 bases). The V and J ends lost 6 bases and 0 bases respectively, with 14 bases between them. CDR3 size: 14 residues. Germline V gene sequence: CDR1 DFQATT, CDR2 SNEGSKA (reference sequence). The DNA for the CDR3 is TGCAGTGCGAGGCAGGGTAACATGAACACTGAAGCTTTCTTT. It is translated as CSARQGNMNTEAFF.

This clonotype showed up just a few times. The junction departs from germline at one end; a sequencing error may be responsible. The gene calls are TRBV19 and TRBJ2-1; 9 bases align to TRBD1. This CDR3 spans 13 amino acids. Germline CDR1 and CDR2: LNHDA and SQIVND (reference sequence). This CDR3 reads CASSIGRRDRVLF. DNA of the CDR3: TGTGCCAGTAGTATAGGCCGGCGGGACAGGGTCCTCTTC.

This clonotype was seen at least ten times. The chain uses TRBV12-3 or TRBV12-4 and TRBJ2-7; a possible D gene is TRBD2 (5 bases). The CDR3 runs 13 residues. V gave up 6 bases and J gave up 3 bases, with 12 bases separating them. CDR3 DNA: TGTGCCAGCAGCCCCGCGGGCTTCTACGAGCAGTACTTC. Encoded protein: CASSPAGFYEQYF.

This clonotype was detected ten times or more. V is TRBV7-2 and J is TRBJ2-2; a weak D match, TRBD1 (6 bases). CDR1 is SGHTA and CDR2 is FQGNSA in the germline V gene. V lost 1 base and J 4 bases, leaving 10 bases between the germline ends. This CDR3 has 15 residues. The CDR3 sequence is CASSLGGGRTGELFF. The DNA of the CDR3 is TGTGCCAGCAGCTTAGGTGGGGGCCGCACCGGGGAGCTGTTTTTT.

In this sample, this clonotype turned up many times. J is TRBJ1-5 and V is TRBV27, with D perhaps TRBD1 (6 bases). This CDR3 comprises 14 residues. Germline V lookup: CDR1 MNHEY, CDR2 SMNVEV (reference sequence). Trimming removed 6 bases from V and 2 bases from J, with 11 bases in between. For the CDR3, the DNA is TGTGCCAGCAGGCGCGGGGGCGGCAATCAGCCCCAGCATTTT. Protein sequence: CASRRGGGNQPQHF.

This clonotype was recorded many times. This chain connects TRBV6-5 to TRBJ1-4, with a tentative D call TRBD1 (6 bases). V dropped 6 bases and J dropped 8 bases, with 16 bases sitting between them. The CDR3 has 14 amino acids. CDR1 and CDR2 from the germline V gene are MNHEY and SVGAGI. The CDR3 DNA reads TGTGCCAGCAGACTGGACAGCCGATCAGAAAAACTGTTTTTT. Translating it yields CASRLDSRSEKLFF.

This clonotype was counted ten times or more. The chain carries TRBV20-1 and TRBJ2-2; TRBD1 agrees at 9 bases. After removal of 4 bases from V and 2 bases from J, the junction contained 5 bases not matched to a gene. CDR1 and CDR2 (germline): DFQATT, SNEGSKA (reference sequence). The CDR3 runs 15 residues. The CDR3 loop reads CSAKTGGLNTGELFF. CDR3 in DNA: TGCAGTGCTAAGACAGGGGGTCTCAACACCGGGGAGCTGTTTTTT.

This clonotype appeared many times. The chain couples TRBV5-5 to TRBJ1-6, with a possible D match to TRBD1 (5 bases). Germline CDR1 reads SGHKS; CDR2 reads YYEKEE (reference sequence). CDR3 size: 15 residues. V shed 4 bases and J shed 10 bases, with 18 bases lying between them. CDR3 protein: CASSALGARVSPLHF. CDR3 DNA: TGTGCCAGCAGCGCCCTCGGGGCCCGGGTGTCACCCCTCCACTTT.

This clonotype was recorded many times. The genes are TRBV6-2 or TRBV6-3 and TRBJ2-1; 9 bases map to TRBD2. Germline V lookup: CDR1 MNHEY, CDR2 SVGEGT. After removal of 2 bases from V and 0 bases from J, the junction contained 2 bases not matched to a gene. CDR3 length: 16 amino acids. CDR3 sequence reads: CASSYGSGSSYNEQFF. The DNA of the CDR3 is TGTGCCAGCAGTTACGGTAGCGGGAGCTCCTACAATGAGCAGTTCTTC.

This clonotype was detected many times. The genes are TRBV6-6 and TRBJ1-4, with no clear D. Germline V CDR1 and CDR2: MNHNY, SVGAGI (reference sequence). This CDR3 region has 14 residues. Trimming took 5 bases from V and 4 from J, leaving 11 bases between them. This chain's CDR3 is CASSPLRDNEKLFF. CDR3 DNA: TGTGCCAGCAGTCCCCTCCGAGATAATGAAAAACTGTTTTTT.

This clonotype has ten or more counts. DNA for the CDR3: TGCGCCAGCAGCGGCACTAGCGGGAGGGCCAATGAGCAGTTCTTC. It is translated as CASSGTSGRANEQFF. This rearrangement joins TRBV5-1 to TRBJ2-1; 13 bases are a match to TRBD2. V dropped 4 bases and J dropped 6; count of bases not matched to a gene: 4. The CDR3 runs to 15 residues. Germline V gene sequence: CDR1 SGHRS, CDR2 YFSETQ.